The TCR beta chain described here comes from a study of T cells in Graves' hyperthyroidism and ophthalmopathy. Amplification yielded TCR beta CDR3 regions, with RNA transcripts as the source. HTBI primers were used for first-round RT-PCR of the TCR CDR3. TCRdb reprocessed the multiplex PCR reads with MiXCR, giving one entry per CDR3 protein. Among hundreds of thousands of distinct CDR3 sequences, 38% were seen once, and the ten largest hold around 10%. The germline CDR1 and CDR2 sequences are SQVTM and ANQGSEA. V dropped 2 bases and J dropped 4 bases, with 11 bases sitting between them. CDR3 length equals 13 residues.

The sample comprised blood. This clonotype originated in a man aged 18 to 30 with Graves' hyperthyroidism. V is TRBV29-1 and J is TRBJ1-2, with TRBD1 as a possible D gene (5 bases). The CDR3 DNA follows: TGCAGCGTTGAATTGCGGGGGTCCTATGGCTACACCTTC. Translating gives CSVELRGSYGYTF.